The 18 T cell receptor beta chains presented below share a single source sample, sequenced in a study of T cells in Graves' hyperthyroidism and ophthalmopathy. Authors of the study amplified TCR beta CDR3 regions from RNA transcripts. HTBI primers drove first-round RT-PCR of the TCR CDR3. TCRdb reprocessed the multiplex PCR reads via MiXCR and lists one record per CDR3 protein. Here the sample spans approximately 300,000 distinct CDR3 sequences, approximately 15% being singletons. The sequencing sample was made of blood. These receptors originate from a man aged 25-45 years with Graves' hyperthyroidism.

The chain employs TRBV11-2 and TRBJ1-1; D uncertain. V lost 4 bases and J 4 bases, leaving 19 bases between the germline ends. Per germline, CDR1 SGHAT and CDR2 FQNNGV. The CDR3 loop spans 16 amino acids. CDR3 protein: CASSSLAGPRSTEAFF. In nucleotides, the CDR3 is TGTGCCAGCAGCTCCCTCGCCGGACCTAGGAGCACTGAAGCTTTCTTT.

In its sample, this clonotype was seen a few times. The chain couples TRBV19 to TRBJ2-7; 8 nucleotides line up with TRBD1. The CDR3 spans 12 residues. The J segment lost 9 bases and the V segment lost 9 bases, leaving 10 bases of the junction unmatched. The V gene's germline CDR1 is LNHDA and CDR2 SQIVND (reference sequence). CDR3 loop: CARRWDRSLQYF. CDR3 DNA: TGTGCCAGACGGTGGGACAGGTCGCTGCAGTACTTC.

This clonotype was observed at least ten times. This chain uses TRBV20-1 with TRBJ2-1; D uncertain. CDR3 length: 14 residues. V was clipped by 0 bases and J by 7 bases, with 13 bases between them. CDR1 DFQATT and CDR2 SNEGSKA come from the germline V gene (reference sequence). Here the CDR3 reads CSAREGTVRNEQFF. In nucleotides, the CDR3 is TGCAGTGCTAGAGAGGGAACCGTAAGGAATGAGCAGTTCTTC.

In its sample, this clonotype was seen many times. DNA of the CDR3: TGTGCCAGCAGCTTAGCCGGGACAAGCTACGAGCAGTACTTC. This codes for CASSLAGTSYEQYF. The chain is built from TRBV11-2 and TRBJ2-7; perhaps TRBD1 as D (6 bases). The CDR3 has 14 amino acids. The germline V gene has CDR1 SGHAT and CDR2 FQNNGV. V lost 1 base, J lost 3 bases, and 10 bases lay in between.

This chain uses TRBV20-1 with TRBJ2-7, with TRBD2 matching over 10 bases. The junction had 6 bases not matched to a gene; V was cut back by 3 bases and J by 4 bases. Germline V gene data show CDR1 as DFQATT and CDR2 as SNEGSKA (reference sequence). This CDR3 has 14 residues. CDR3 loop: CSARGWTSGYEQYF. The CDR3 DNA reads TGCAGTGCTAGGGGTTGGACTAGCGGTTACGAGCAGTACTTC.

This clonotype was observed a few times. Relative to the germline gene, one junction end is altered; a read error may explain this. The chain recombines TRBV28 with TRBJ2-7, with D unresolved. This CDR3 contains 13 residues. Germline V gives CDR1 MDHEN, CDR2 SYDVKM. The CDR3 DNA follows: TGTGCCAGCAGTGAAACAATTTACTACGGGCAGTACTTC. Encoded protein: CASSETIYYGQYF.

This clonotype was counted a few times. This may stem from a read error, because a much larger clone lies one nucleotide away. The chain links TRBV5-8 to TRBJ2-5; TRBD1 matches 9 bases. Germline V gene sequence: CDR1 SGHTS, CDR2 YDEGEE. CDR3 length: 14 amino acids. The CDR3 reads CASRPGQGQESQYF. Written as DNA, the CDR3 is TGTGCCAGCAGACCGGGACAGGGACAAGAGAGCCAGTACTTC.

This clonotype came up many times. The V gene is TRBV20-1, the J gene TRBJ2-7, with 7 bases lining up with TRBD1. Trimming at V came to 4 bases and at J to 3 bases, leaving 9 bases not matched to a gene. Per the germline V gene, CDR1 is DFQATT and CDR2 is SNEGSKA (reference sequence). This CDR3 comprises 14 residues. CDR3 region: CSAMRRGQNYEQYF. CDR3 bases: TGCAGTGCTATGCGCCGGGGACAGAACTACGAGCAGTACTTC.

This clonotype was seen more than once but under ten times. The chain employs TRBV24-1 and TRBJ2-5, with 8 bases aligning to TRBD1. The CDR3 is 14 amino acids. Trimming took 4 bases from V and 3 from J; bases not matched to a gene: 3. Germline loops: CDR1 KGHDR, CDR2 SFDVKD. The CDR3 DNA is TGTGCCACCAGTGAGCGGGGACAGGAAGAGACCCAGTACTTC. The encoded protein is CATSERGQEETQYF.

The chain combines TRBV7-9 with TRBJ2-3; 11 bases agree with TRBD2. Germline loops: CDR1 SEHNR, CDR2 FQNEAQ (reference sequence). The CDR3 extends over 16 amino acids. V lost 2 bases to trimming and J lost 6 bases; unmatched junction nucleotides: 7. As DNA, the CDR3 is TGTGCCAGCAGCTTATTTCCTAGCGGGAGGAAGGATACGCAGTATTTT. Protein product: CASSLFPSGRKDTQYF.

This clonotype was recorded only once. The DNA for the CDR3 is TGCAGTGCTAGTGACAAGGGTTACGAGCAGTACTTC. This codes for CSASDKGYEQYF. The genes are TRBV20-1 and TRBJ2-7, with D hard to call. Trimming pared 3 bases from V and 4 bases from J, leaving 10 bases between. CDR1 and CDR2 (germline): DFQATT, SNEGSKA (reference sequence). The CDR3 spans 12 residues.

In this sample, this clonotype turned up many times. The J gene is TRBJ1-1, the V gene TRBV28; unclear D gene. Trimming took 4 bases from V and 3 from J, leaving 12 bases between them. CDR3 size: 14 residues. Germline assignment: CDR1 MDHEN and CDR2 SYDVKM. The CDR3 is CASSSTWEDTEAFF. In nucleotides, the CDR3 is TGTGCCAGCAGTTCGACCTGGGAGGACACTGAAGCTTTCTTT.

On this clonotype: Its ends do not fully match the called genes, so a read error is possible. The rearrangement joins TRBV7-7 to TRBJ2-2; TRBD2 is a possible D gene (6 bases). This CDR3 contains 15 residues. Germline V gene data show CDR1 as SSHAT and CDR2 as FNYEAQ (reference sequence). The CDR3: CASSSTVGGDGELFF. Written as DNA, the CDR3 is TGTGCTAGCAGCTCGACCGTAGGCGGGGACGGGGAGCTGTTTTTT.

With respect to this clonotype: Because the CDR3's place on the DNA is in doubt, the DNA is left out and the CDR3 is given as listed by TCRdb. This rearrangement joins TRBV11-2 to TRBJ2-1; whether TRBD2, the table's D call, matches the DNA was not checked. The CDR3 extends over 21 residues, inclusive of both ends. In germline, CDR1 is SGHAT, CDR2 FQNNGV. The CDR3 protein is CASSFYICSAPGLAGYNEQFF.

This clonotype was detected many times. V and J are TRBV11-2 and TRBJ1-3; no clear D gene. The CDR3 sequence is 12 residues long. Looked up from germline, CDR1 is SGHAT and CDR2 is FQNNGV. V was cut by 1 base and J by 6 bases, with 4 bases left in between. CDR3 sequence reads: CASSLGVNTIYF. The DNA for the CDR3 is TGTGCCAGCAGCTTAGGCGTAAACACCATATATTTT.

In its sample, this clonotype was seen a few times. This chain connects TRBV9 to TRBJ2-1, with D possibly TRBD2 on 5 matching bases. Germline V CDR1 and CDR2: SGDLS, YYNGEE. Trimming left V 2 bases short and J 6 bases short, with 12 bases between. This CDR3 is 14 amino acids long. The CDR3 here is CASSVAPRGNEQFF. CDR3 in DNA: TGTGCCAGCAGCGTGGCCCCACGGGGCAATGAGCAGTTCTTC.

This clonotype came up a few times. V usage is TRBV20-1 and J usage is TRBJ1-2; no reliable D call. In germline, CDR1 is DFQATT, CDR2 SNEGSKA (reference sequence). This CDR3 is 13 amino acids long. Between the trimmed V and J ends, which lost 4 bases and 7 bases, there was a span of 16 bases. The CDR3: CSAKMTSAAGYTF. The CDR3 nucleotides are TGCAGTGCTAAGATGACGTCCGCGGCTGGCTACACCTTC.

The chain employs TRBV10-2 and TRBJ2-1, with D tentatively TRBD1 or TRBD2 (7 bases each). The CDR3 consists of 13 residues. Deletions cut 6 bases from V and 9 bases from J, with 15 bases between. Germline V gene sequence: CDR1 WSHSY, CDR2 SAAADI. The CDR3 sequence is CASRMGGTVEQFF. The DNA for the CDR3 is TGCGCCAGCAGGATGGGGGGGACAGTTGAGCAGTTCTTC.